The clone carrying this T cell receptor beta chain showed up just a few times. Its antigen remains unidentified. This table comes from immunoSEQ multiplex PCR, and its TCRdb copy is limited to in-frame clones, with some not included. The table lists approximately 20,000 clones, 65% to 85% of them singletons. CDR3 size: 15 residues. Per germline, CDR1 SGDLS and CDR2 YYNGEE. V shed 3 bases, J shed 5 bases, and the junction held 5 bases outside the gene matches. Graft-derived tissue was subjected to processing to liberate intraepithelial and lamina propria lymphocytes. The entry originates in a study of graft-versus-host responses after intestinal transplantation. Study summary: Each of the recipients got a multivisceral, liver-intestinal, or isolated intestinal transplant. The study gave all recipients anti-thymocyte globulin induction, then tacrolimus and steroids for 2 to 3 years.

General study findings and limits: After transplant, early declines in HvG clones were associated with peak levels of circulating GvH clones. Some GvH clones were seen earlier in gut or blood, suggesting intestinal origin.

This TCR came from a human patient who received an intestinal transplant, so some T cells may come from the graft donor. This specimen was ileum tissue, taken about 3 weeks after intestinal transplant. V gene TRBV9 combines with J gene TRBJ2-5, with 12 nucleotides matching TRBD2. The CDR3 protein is CASSATSGGRETQYF. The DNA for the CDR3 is TGTGCCAGCAGCGCAACTAGCGGGGGGCGGGAGACCCAGTACTTC. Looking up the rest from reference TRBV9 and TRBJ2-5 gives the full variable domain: DSGVTQTPKHLITATGQRVTLRCSPRSGDLSVYWYQQSLDQGLQFLIQYYNGEERAKGNILERFSAQQFPDLHSELNLSSLELGDSALYFCASSATSGGRETQYFGPGTRLLVL.